These 25 T cell receptor beta chains originate from one sample sequenced in a study of technical replicates of blood from a few donors. Using immunoSEQ multiplex PCR, the repertoire was profiled, and TCRdb retains in-frame clones only, with some absent. Seen here are tens of thousands of clones, around 97% observed once, and the top ten hold over 0.15%. Sequencing was carried out using T cells isolated from PBMCs. The receptors come from a human donor in good health.

The V and J genes are TRBV11-2 and TRBJ2-1; D is unresolved. CDR3 size: 13 residues. The V gene's germline CDR1 is SGHAT and CDR2 FQNNGV. V dropped 5 bases and J dropped 6 bases, with 11 bases sitting between them. CDR3 loop: CASSRSTGNEQFF. As DNA, the CDR3 is TGTGCCAGCAGCCGATCGACGGGCAATGAGCAGTTCTTC.

This chain uses TRBV2 with TRBJ2-2, with 11 nucleotides matching TRBD1. V trimming: 5 bases; J trimming: 4 bases; junction bases outside the gene matches: 9. The CDR3 has 17 amino acids. Germline CDR1 and CDR2: SNHLY and FYNNEI. This chain's CDR3 is CASSKYGQGASTGELFF. CDR3 nucleotide sequence: TGTGCCAGCAGTAAATACGGACAGGGGGCTTCCACCGGGGAGCTGTTTTTT.

This clone appeared once. The rearrangement uses TRBV27 and TRBJ2-5; D not certain. The CDR3 covers 10 residues. Germline CDR1 reads MNHEY; CDR2 reads SMNVEV (reference sequence). Trimming pared 6 bases from V and 7 bases from J, leaving 6 bases between. The CDR3 DNA sequence: TGTGCCAGCAGGGAGAGGACCCAGTACTTC. This sequence encodes CASRERTQYF.

The chain recombines TRBV5-1 with TRBJ2-1, with 11 bases matching TRBD2. Trimming took 3 bases from V and 8 from J; bases not matched to a gene: 4. CDR3 length: 14 residues. Germline assignment: CDR1 SGHRS and CDR2 YFSETQ. The CDR3 protein is CASSSTSGTDEQFF. The CDR3, as DNA: TGCGCCAGCAGCTCGACTAGCGGGACCGATGAGCAGTTCTTC.

The chain is built from TRBV5-1 and TRBJ2-5; D may be TRBD2 (6 bases). The CDR3 is made up of 15 amino acids. Trimming shortened V by 4 bases and J by 1 base, and 14 bases separated the two germline ends. Germline V CDR1 and CDR2: SGHRS, YFSETQ. The CDR3 region is CASSPGWDFQETQYF. The CDR3 region has the DNA TGCGCCAGCAGCCCGGGGTGGGACTTCCAAGAGACCCAGTACTTC.

This rearrangement joins TRBV5-1 to TRBJ1-1; TRBD1 might be the D (6 bases). Per germline, CDR1 SGHRS and CDR2 YFSETQ. The V end was cut by 1 base, the J end by 6 bases, with 10 bases between. There are 13 residues in the CDR3. The DNA for the CDR3 is TGCGCCAGCAGCTTGACACAGGGTCCTGAAGCTTTCTTT. This translates into CASSLTQGPEAFF.

The chain recombines TRBV9 with TRBJ1-2, with 7 nucleotides matching TRBD1. The CDR3 has 15 amino acids. Trimming took 3 bases from V and 4 from J; bases not matched to a gene: 9. Germline values: CDR1 SGDLS, CDR2 YYNGEE. The CDR3 nucleotides are TGTGCCAGCAGCGCATCCGGGACAGAATTCTATGGCTACACCTTC. Translation: CASSASGTEFYGYTF.

This clone occurred once. This CDR3 is CASSSRQGARVTGELFF. For the CDR3, the DNA is TGTGCCAGCAGCTCGAGACAGGGGGCGAGGGTCACCGGGGAGCTGTTTTTT. The rearrangement joins TRBV7-6 to TRBJ2-2, with 10 bases matching TRBD1. The J segment lost 4 bases and the V segment lost 4 bases, leaving 9 bases of the junction unmatched. The germline V gene encodes CDR1 SGHVS and CDR2 FNYEAQ. The CDR3 is 17 residues long.

The rearrangement joins TRBV7-9 to TRBJ2-1; D not certain. Per germline, CDR1 SEHNR and CDR2 FQNEAQ (reference sequence). This CDR3 contains 13 residues. V shed 1 base and J shed 5 bases, with 6 bases lying between them. The CDR3 sequence is CASSLVLNNEQFF. The CDR3 DNA sequence: TGTGCCAGCAGCTTAGTACTAAACAATGAGCAGTTCTTC.

The CDR3 coding sequence is TGTGCCAGTAGTTGGGGCGCAGGGGGGAACTACGAGCAGTACTTC. This translates into CASSWGAGGNYEQYF. This rearrangement joins TRBV19 to TRBJ2-7; D may be TRBD1 (7 bases). CDR1 is LNHDA and CDR2 is SQIVND in the germline V gene (reference sequence). V was clipped by 5 bases and J by 3 bases, with 17 bases between them. This CDR3 region has 15 residues.

CDR3 region: CASGGTGSPGELFF. The CDR3, as DNA: TGTGCCAGCGGCGGGACAGGTAGTCCCGGGGAGCTGTTTTTT. V usage is TRBV2 and J usage is TRBJ2-2; TRBD1 aligns across 8 bases. This CDR3 has 14 amino acids. Germline trimming cut 8 bases from V and 6 bases from J; bases unmatched to any gene: 8. CDR1 SNHLY and CDR2 FYNNEI come from the germline V gene. The complete variable domain, with remaining parts taken from reference TRBV2 and TRBJ2-2, reads EPEVTQTPSHQVTQMGQEVILRCVPISNHLYFYWYRQILGQKVEFLVSFYNNEISEKSEIFDDQFSVERPDGSNFTLKIRSTKLEDSAMYFCASGGTGSPGELFFGEGSRLTVL.

This clone was counted a single time. The V gene is TRBV28, the J gene TRBJ2-3; D unresolved. Trimming pared 3 bases from V and 3 bases from J, leaving 7 bases between. The CDR3 totals 13 residues. Germline V gives CDR1 MDHEN, CDR2 SYDVKM. CDR3 sequence reads: CASSFPPTDTQYF. The CDR3 DNA reads as TGTGCCAGCAGTTTTCCCCCTACAGATACGCAGTATTTT.

V and J are TRBV7-9 and TRBJ1-2; 7 nucleotides align to TRBD1. This CDR3 has 16 residues. Germline CDR1 reads SEHNR; CDR2 reads FQNEAQ (reference sequence). V shed 5 bases, J shed 1 base, and the junction held 10 bases outside the gene matches. CDR3 DNA sequence: TGTGCCAGCAGCCTCTACTCCGGGACAGTTAACTATGGCTACACCTTC. Protein product: CASSLYSGTVNYGYTF. The full variable domain, its missing parts supplied by reference TRBV7-9 and TRBJ1-2, is DTGVSQNPRHKITKRGQNVTFRCDPISEHNRLYWYRQTLGQGPEFLTYFQNEAQLEKSRLLSDRFSAERPKGSFSTLEIQRTEQGDSAMYLCASSLYSGTVNYGYTFGSGTRLTVV.

V gene TRBV11-3 combines with J gene TRBJ1-4; D gene uncertain. Between the trimmed V and J ends, which lost 8 bases and 0 bases, there was a span of 13 bases. The CDR3 has 15 amino acids. The germline V gene has CDR1 SGHNT and CDR2 YENEEA. This chain's CDR3 is CASGREGTTNEKLFF. DNA for the CDR3: TGTGCCAGCGGACGCGAGGGCACAACTAATGAAAAACTGTTTTTT.

This clone was seen just once. The V gene is TRBV19, the J gene TRBJ1-6, with 9 bases aligning to TRBD1. Germline CDR1 is LNHDA and CDR2 is SQIVND (reference sequence). The CDR3 has 15 amino acids. Trimming cost V 5 bases and J 8 bases; bases outside gene matches: 7. CDR3 residues: CASSGQRDRDSPLHF. CDR3 DNA sequence: TGTGCCAGTAGTGGCCAGCGGGACAGGGATTCACCCCTCCACTTT.

V and J are TRBV20-1 and TRBJ1-5, with D uncertain. Germline V gives CDR1 DFQATT, CDR2 SNEGSKA (reference sequence). This CDR3 is built from 11 residues. The V end was cut by 3 bases, the J end by 4 bases, with 4 bases between. The CDR3 spells CSASLNQPQHF. The CDR3 DNA reads TGCAGTGCTAGCCTTAATCAGCCCCAGCATTTT.

The genes are TRBV5-1 and TRBJ1-2; 8 nucleotides align to TRBD1. Losses at the gene ends were 1 base for V and 2 bases for J; bases not matched to a gene: 4. The CDR3 totals 15 residues. Germline V gene lookup returns CDR1 SGHRS and CDR2 YFSETQ. This CDR3 is CASSLYTGGNYGYTF. The DNA for the CDR3 is TGCGCCAGCAGCTTGTATACAGGGGGGAACTATGGCTACACCTTC. Drawing the rest from reference TRBV5-1 and TRBJ1-2, the complete variable domain is KAGVTQTPRYLIKTRGQQVTLSCSPISGHRSVSWYQQTPGQGLQFLFEYFSETQRNKGNFPGRFSGRQFSNSRSEMNVSTLELGDSALYLCASSLYTGGNYGYTFGSGTRLTVV.

The chain combines TRBV2 with TRBJ1-3, with D unclear. The CDR3 has 14 amino acids. Per germline, CDR1 SNHLY and CDR2 FYNNEI. Trimming took 10 bases from V and 1 from J, leaving 14 bases between them. CDR3 nucleotide sequence: TGTGCCATACTAGCAGAGCTTTCTGGAAACACCATATATTTT. Its protein is CAILAELSGNTIYF.

This sequence joins TRBV18 and TRBJ1-1; the D is unclear. CDR1 KGHSH and CDR2 LQKENI come from the germline V gene. V dropped 1 base and J dropped 5 bases, with 14 bases sitting between them. This CDR3 contains 15 residues. The CDR3, as DNA: TGTGCCAGCTCACCACGGTTAGGAGATACGACTGAAGCTTTCTTT. Translated: CASSPRLGDTTEAFF.

The chain links TRBV7-9 to TRBJ2-3, with 12 bases lining up with TRBD2. The length of the CDR3 is 15 residues. Germline CDR1 and CDR2: SEHNR and FQNEAQ (reference sequence). Germline trimming cut 2 bases from V and 6 bases from J; bases unmatched to any gene: 3. In DNA, the CDR3 is TGTGCCAGCAGCTTATCGCTAGCGGGGGGGGATACGCAGTATTTT. It specifies CASSLSLAGGDTQYF.

The chain carries TRBV19 and TRBJ2-2; D is unresolved. Germline V gene lookup returns CDR1 LNHDA and CDR2 SQIVND (reference sequence). The CDR3 runs 12 residues. Trimming stripped 3 bases from V and 7 bases from J, with 6 bases between. CDR3 sequence: CASSMHGGELFF. The CDR3 nucleotides read TGTGCCAGTAGTATGCACGGCGGGGAGCTGTTTTTT.

The genes are TRBV11-3 and TRBJ2-7; D is possibly TRBD2 (6 bases). Trimming left V 5 bases short and J 6 bases short, with 11 bases between. Germline V gene sequence: CDR1 SGHNT, CDR2 YENEEA. This CDR3 spans 12 amino acids. As DNA, the CDR3 is TGTGCCAGCAGCCCCGGGACTCGCGAGCAGTACTTC. Its protein product is CASSPGTREQYF.

About this clone: An end of the junction differs from the germline gene, which may be a read error. This sequence joins TRBV30 and TRBJ2-7; 7 nucleotides agree with TRBD1. CDR3 length: 11 amino acids. Germline CDR1 is GTSNPN and CDR2 is SVGIG (reference sequence). The CDR3 nucleotides read TGTGCCTGGAGTAACATCGAGGGACAGAACTTC. It is translated as CAWSNIEGQNF.

The chain is built from TRBV5-1 and TRBJ1-2; D may be TRBD1 (6 bases). Trimming removed 4 bases from V and 0 bases from J, with 13 bases in between. The CDR3 covers 15 residues. From germline, CDR1 is SGHRS and CDR2 YFSETQ. The CDR3 sequence is CASSLSTGPNYGYTF. The CDR3 region has the DNA TGCGCCAGCAGCCTGTCGACAGGACCTAACTATGGCTACACCTTC.

The chain employs TRBV6-4 and TRBJ1-1; weak D call: TRBD1 (5 bases). Germline loops: CDR1 MRHNA, CDR2 SNTAGT. This CDR3 has 13 amino acids. The V end was cut by 6 bases, the J end by 1 base, with 9 bases between. The CDR3 region is CASSVDRNTEAFF. DNA of the CDR3: TGTGCCAGCAGCGTCGACAGGAACACTGAAGCTTTCTTT.